The clone carrying this TCR beta chain has a count of ten or more. This sample is part of a study of naive and memory T cell subsets. The SP2 primer and nested alpha and beta constant region primers amplified ligated cDNA in four rounds. TCRdb itself ran the 5' RACE reads through MiXCR, one entry per CDR3 protein. This table has more than 60,000 distinct CDR3 sequences, 6.5% to 9% appearing once. CDR3 size: 16 residues. Trimming left V 3 bases short and J 0 bases short, with 13 bases between. CDR1 and CDR2 (germline): ENHRY, SYGVKD. An oligonucleotide containing a UMI was ligated to the 3' end of TCR cDNA.

This TCR derives from a female donor in good health. The chain has TRBV10-3 and TRBJ2-3, with D perhaps TRBD2 (5 bases). CDR3 in DNA: TGTGCCATCAGTGATCCGAGGCGGGCCAGCACAGATACGCAGTATTTT. Translated: CAISDPRRASTDTQYF.